This TCR beta chain was recorded in a study of control samples from healthy donors and cancer patients. This clone was found once. The method was immunoSEQ multiplex PCR; TCRdb's version includes in-frame clones alone and lacks a portion of them. The sample consists of some 130,000 clones, roughly 92% of them appearing once. V lost 4 bases, J lost 11 bases, and 20 bases lay in between. CDR1 is MNHNY, CDR2 SVGAGI, per germline (reference sequence). The length of the CDR3 is 15 residues. Sequencing was done on a sample of blood. J is TRBJ1-4 and V is TRBV6-6; D gene unclear. The TCR comes from a man younger than 35 in good health. The chain's CDR3 is CASSSPGLRDLKLFF. In nucleotides, the CDR3 is TGTGCCAGCAGTTCCCCAGGCCTAAGAGACCTCAAACTGTTTTTT.